A single sample gave rise to the 8 T cell receptor beta chains below, sequenced in a study of blood T cell repertoires in COVID-19. The assay was immunoSEQ multiplex PCR, and TCRdb's table has in-frame clones only and misses some. The data show about 28,000 clones, with roughly 87% seen just once and roughly 9.9% held by the top ten. The sample was peripheral blood. The source is a human donor in a cohort sampled during active COVID-19.

CDR3 in DNA: TGTGCCAGCAGCCAAGGCGGAGGGAAAGAGACCCAGTACTTC. Amino acids: CASSQGGGKETQYF. The chain uses TRBV3-1 (or the pseudogene TRBV3-2) and TRBJ2-5; possible D gene TRBD2, 6 bases. CDR1 is LGHDT, CDR2 YNNKEL, per germline (reference sequence). Deletions cut 1 base from V and 3 bases from J, with 9 bases between. The CDR3 loop spans 14 amino acids.

This clone was detected a few times. The chain couples TRBV9 to TRBJ2-1, with D perhaps TRBD1 (5 bases). This CDR3 has 14 amino acids. The germline V gene has CDR1 SGDLS and CDR2 YYNGEE. The ends were cut back, 0 bases at V and 7 bases at J, with 11 bases in the middle. The CDR3 region has the DNA TGTGCCAGCAGCGTAGAGATGGGGCTGAATGAGCAGTTCTTC. It codes for CASSVEMGLNEQFF.

The chain links TRBV3-1 (or the pseudogene TRBV3-2) to TRBJ2-3; 8 bases fit TRBD1. Unmatched junction bases numbered 9, after V lost 4 bases and J lost 3 bases. CDR1 LGHDT and CDR2 YNNKEL come from the germline V gene (reference sequence). The CDR3 loop spans 16 amino acids. CDR3 region: CASSRAGTGGTDTQYF. CDR3 DNA sequence: TGTGCCAGCAGCCGAGCCGGGACAGGAGGTACAGATACGCAGTATTTT.

The CDR3 DNA reads TGCAGCGTTGAAGGAAAAAAAGGAAAACCGAACAGGGACGAGCAGTACTTC. Its translation is CSVEGKKGKPNRDEQYF. The chain employs TRBV29-1 and TRBJ2-7, with a weak D call TRBD1 (6 bases). The germline V gene encodes CDR1 SQVTM and CDR2 ANQGSEA. The CDR3 extends over 17 amino acids. V lost 1 base and J lost 5, with 24 bases in between.

This clone was counted a single time. CDR3 amino acids: CAISLGQGSNEQFF. The DNA of the CDR3 is TGTGCCATCAGTCTGGGACAGGGAAGTAATGAGCAGTTCTTC. The chain couples TRBV10-3 to TRBJ2-1, with 9 bases aligning to TRBD1. The CDR3 sequence is 14 residues long. Germline CDR1 reads ENHRY; CDR2 reads SYGVKD. Losses at the gene ends were 5 bases for V and 7 bases for J; bases not matched to a gene: 6.

The gene calls are TRBV2 and TRBJ2-5; 8 bases agree with TRBD2. CDR3 length: 16 residues. The V gene end was trimmed by 8 bases and the J gene end by 1 base; junction bases not matched to a gene: 12. Per germline, CDR1 SNHLY and CDR2 FYNNEI. CDR3: CASAGRVAGPQETQYF. The CDR3 bases are TGTGCCAGCGCCGGCAGGGTAGCGGGGCCCCAAGAGACCCAGTACTTC. The full variable domain, with the rest looked up from reference TRBV2 and TRBJ2-5, is EPEVTQTPSHQVTQMGQEVILRCVPISNHLYFYWYRQILGQKVEFLVSFYNNEISEKSEIFDDQFSVERPDGSNFTLKIRSTKLEDSAMYFCASAGRVAGPQETQYFGPGTRLLVL.

This clone was recorded only once. This sequence joins TRBV24-1 and TRBJ2-3; 7 bases agree with TRBD2. The CDR3 has 15 residues. Germline V lookup: CDR1 KGHDR, CDR2 SFDVKD. With 2 bases clipped from V and 3 bases from J, the junction kept 4 bases outside the gene matches. CDR3 nucleotides: TGTGCCACCAGTGATTCAAGGACTAGAACAGATACGCAGTATTTT. Amino acid sequence: CATSDSRTRTDTQYF.

The chain carries TRBV9 and TRBJ2-7; weak D call: TRBD2 (5 bases). V was pared by 4 bases and J by 0 bases, with 14 bases between. The CDR3 totals 15 residues. CDR1 is SGDLS and CDR2 is YYNGEE in the germline V gene. The CDR3 DNA reads as TGTGCCAGCAGCTGGGGTGGAGGCGCCTCCTACGAGCAGTACTTC. It yields the protein CASSWGGGASYEQYF. Full variable domain (remainder filled in from reference TRBV9 and TRBJ2-7): DSGVTQTPKHLITATGQRVTLRCSPRSGDLSVYWYQQSLDQGLQFLIQYYNGEERAKGNILERFSAQQFPDLHSELNLSSLELGDSALYFCASSWGGGASYEQYFGPGTRLTVT.